The 11 T cell receptor beta chains given below trace back to one sample, sequenced in a study of blood T cell repertoires in COVID-19. Generated by immunoSEQ multiplex PCR, the TCRdb table keeps only in-frame clones and is missing some. There are 88,000 or so clones in the sample; about four fifths occur only once, and 9% to 10% lies in the top ten. The sequencing sample was made of peripheral blood. These receptors all stem from a human donor in a cohort sampled during active COVID-19.

This chain joins TRBV6-5 and TRBJ2-7; 10 bases are a match to TRBD1. Trimming took 4 bases from V and 5 from J; bases not matched to a gene: 11. The CDR3 is made up of 16 amino acids. Looked up from germline, CDR1 is MNHEY and CDR2 is SVGAGI. CDR3 protein: CASSFTGLTGGHEQYF. The CDR3 nucleotides read TGTGCCAGCAGTTTTACAGGGCTGACAGGGGGCCACGAGCAGTACTTC.

Only one count was recorded for this clone. The chain recombines TRBV6-5 with TRBJ1-4; D remains ambiguous. This CDR3 region has 15 residues. The germline V gene has CDR1 MNHEY and CDR2 SVGAGI. V shed 7 bases and J shed 8 bases, with 20 bases lying between them. CDR3 in amino acids: CASMKRAGGGEKLFF. The CDR3 DNA follows: TGTGCCAGCATGAAAAGGGCCGGAGGAGGAGAAAAACTGTTTTTT.

CDR3 amino acids: CASSAYRATYEQYF. The CDR3 DNA reads TGTGCCAGCAGTGCCTACAGGGCCACCTACGAGCAGTACTTC. This chain connects TRBV2 to TRBJ2-7, with D possibly matching TRBD1 (6 bases). Germline V gene sequence: CDR1 SNHLY, CDR2 FYNNEI. The CDR3 totals 14 residues. Trimming removed 4 bases at V and 2 bases at J, with 12 bases between.

This chain links TRBV5-1 with TRBJ1-4; D may be TRBD1 (6 bases). The CDR3 is 15 residues long. Germline V gene lookup returns CDR1 SGHRS and CDR2 YFSETQ. Trimming removed 2 bases at V and 4 bases at J, with 12 bases between. This CDR3 is CASSFWAGVNEKLFF. The CDR3 DNA follows: TGCGCCAGCAGCTTCTGGGCAGGGGTTAATGAAAAACTGTTTTTT.

This clone was picked up a small number of times. The chain employs TRBV5-4 and TRBJ2-2, with 15 bases lining up with TRBD2. J gave up 7 bases and V 3 bases, and 4 bases lay outside the gene matches. The germline CDR1 and CDR2 sequences are SGHNT and YYREEE (reference sequence). The CDR3 has 16 amino acids. The CDR3 bases are TGTGCCAGCAGCTACGGACTAGCGGGGGGGGTCGGGGAGCTGTTTTTT. Encoded protein: CASSYGLAGGVGELFF. Full variable domain (missing parts from reference TRBV5-4 and TRBJ2-2): ETGVTQSPTHLIKTRGQQVTLRCSSQSGHNTVSWYQQALGQGPQFIFQYYREEENGRGNFPPRFSGLQFPNYSSELNVNALELDDSALYLCASSYGLAGGVGELFFGEGSRLTVL.

The chain recombines TRBV7-2 with TRBJ2-1; D uncertain. CDR1 and CDR2 (germline): SGHTA, FQGNSA. The CDR3 length is 13 residues. V lost 1 base to trimming and J lost 3 bases, with 4 bases between them. The CDR3 sequence: CASSLDYYNEQFF. CDR3 in DNA: TGTGCCAGCAGCTTAGACTACTACAATGAGCAGTTCTTC. The entire variable domain, with the rest obtained from reference TRBV7-2 and TRBJ2-1, is as follows: GAGVSQSPSNKVTEKGKDVELRCDPISGHTALYWYRQSLGQGLEFLIYFQGNSAPDKSGLPSDRFSAERTGGSVSTLTIQRTQQEDSAVYLCASSLDYYNEQFFGPGTRLTVL.

This clone was found once. The rearrangement uses TRBV2 and TRBJ2-5, with 10 bases that match TRBD2. V was pared by 4 bases and J by 2 bases, with 4 bases of the junction left unmatched. CDR3 size: 15 residues. CDR1 and CDR2 from the germline V gene are SNHLY and FYNNEI. The CDR3 spells CASSAQAGGQETQYF. CDR3 in DNA: TGTGCCAGCAGTGCGCAAGCGGGGGGGCAAGAGACCCAGTACTTC.

The chain combines TRBV10-2 with TRBJ1-1, with a possible D match to TRBD1 (6 bases). The CDR3 totals 13 residues. Germline loops: CDR1 WSHSY, CDR2 SAAADI. Trimming took off 6 bases at V and 1 base at J, with 9 bases between the two ends. The CDR3 nucleotides read TGCGCCAGCAGCCCGACAGGGAACACTGAAGCTTTCTTT. Translated, it gives CASSPTGNTEAFF.

This chain joins TRBV2 and TRBJ2-5; 7 positions match TRBD2. V lost 4 bases and J lost 1; bases outside the gene matches: 3. The CDR3 is 14 amino acids. Germline CDR1 and CDR2: SNHLY and FYNNEI. The CDR3 spells CASSAGGPQETQYF. CDR3 in DNA: TGTGCCAGCAGTGCGGGAGGACCCCAAGAGACCCAGTACTTC.

The V and J genes are TRBV9 and TRBJ2-5, with D perhaps matching TRBD1 (6 bases). The CDR3 spans 14 residues. V was shortened by 0 bases and J by 6 bases, with 12 bases between the two germline ends. Germline V lookup: CDR1 SGDLS, CDR2 YYNGEE. The CDR3 DNA reads TGTGCCAGCAGCGTAGAGGCAGGGGAGAAGACCCAGTACTTC. As protein: CASSVEAGEKTQYF.

J is TRBJ1-3 and V is TRBV27; TRBD1 is a possible D gene (6 bases). Germline-derived CDR1 and CDR2 are MNHEY and SMNVEV (reference sequence). The CDR3 covers 16 residues. The ends were cut back, 3 bases at V and 0 bases at J, with 12 bases in the middle. This CDR3 is CASSFRGGASGNTIYF. The CDR3 bases are TGTGCCAGCAGTTTCCGGGGGGGGGCCTCTGGAAACACCATATATTTT.